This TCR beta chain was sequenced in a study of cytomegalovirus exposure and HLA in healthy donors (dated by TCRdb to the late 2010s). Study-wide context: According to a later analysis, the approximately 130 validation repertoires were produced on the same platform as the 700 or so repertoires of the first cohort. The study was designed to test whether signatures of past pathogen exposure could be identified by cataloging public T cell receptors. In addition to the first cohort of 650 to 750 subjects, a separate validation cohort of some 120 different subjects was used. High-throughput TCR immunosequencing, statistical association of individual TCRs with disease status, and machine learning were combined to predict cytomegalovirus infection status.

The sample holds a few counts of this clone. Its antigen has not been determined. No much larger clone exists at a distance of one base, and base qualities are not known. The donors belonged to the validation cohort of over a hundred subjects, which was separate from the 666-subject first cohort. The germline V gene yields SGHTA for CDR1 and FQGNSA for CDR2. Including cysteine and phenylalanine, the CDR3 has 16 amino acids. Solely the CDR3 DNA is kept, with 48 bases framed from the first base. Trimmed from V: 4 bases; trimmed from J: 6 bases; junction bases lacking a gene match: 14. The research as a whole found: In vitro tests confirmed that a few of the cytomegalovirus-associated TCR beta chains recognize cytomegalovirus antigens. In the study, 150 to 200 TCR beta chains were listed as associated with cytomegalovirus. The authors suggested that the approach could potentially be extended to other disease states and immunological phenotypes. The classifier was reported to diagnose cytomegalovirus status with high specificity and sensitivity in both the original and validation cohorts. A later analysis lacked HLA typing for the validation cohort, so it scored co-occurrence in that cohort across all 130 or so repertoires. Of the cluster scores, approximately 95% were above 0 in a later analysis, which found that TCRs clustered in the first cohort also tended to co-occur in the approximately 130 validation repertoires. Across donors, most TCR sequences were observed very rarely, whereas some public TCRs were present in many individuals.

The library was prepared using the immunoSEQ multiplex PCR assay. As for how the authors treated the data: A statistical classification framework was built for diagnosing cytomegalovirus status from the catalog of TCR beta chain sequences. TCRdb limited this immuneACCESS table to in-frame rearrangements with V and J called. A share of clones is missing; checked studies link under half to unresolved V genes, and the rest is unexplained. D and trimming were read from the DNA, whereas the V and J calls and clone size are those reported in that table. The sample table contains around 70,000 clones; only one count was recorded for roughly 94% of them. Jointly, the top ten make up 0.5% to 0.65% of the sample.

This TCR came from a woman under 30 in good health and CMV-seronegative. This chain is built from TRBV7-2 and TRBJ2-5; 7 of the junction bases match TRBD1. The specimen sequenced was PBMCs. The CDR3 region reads CASSSKGTVGVQTQYF. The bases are TGTGCCAGCAGCTCAAAGGGGACAGTGGGGGTACAGACCCAGTACTTC.